This T cell receptor beta chain was identified in a study of response to subunit inactivated influenza vaccine (dated 2018 in TCRdb). General notes on the study: Deep quantitative T cell receptor repertoire profiling was used in the study to track responses to a trivalent subunit inactivated influenza vaccine.

For CDR1 and CDR2, the germline V gene (reference sequence) lists DFQATT and SNEGSKA. The CDR3 runs 15 residues from the cysteine to the phenylalanine. Just CDR3 DNA is preserved here, 45 bases in frame from base 1. Germline trimming: 1 base from V, 3 bases from J; junction bases outside gene matches: 5. Library prep was done by RT-PCR. Sequencing was performed on an Illumina HiSeq 2500. In-frame beta chains were kept once TCRdb had trimmed the public reads at Q25 with fastp and called clones with MiXCR. Identical CDR3 protein sequences are pooled into one entry, listed with their most common genes and DNA. The sample data list almost 600,000 distinct CDR3 sequences, and about 15% of these were observed just once. The top ten clonotypes cover over 8.5% of the sample. The study at large found these results: It was suggested by the authors that each seasonal influenza vaccination may recruit only a limited number of new T cells.

Regarding this clonotype: There is no known antigen for this receptor. Base quality data are lacking; no much larger clone is found one base away.

The rearranged segments are TRBV20-1 and TRBJ2-1; TRBD2 fits 8 bases in the junction. The source is a man between 50 and 59 years old who received an inactivated influenza vaccine. Donor details come from another sample of the same person, matched by shared clones. The sequencing here drew on PBMCs from blood, taken roughly 12 days after vaccination. The nucleotides read TGCAGTGCTAGAGGGGAGCGGGAGTACTACAATGAGCAGTTCTTC. Translated, it reads CSARGEREYYNEQFF.